The rows below give T cell receptor beta chains drawn from one sample of a study of beta chain features in type 1 diabetes. Sequencing used immunoSEQ multiplex PCR; TCRdb keeps in-frame clones, though not all of them. The sample lists about 170,000 clones; about 7.9% were seen once. Material for sequencing was central memory CD4+ T cells from blood. The receptors here all came from a man aged 18-30 years with type 1 diabetes. The CDR3 runs from the conserved cysteine through the conserved F or W. A D gene is named only where the DNA matches it firmly. Expanded clones are given a class, and other clones once, few, many or no size at all.

>TRBJ1-6|NA|TRBD1|TRBV5-1
TGCGCCAGCAGCTTAGCGACAGGGGGCAATTCACCCCTCCACTTT
CASSLATGGNSPLHF
>TRBJ2-5|NA|TRBD2|TRBV4-3
TGCGCCAGCAGCCAAGAATTAGCGGGGGGGCCAGAGACCCAGTACTTC
CASSQELAGGPETQYF
>TRBJ2-3|few|NA|TRBV9
TGTGCCAGCATTCTGGGGGCCACAGATACGCAGTATTTT
CASILGATDTQYF
>TRBJ1-2|NA|TRBD1|TRBV28
TGTGCCAGCAGTTTGGGACAGCAACTCTATGGCTACACCTTC
CASSLGQQLYGYTF
>TRBJ2-1|NA|TRBD1|TRBV15
TGTGCCACCAGCAGAGAACAGGGGGCAGGCAATGAGCAGTTCTTC
CATSREQGAGNEQFF
>TRBJ2-6|few|NA|TRBV2
TGTGCCAGCAGTGGACACACTGGGGCCAACGTCCTGACTTTC
CASSGHTGANVLTF
>TRBJ2-5|few|TRBD2|TRBV10-3
TGTGCCATCAGTCCCGGGACTAACCAAGAGACCCAGTACTTC
CAISPGTNQETQYF
>TRBJ2-1|few|NA|TRBV1
TGCACCAGCAGTCGGGACTCGAGCCGTCACAATGAGCAGTTCTTC
CTSSRDSSRHNEQFF
>TRBJ2-5|few|TRBD1|TRBV25-1
TGTGCCAGCAGTGAATTTGGGACAGGGATGGAGACCCAGTACTTC
CASSEFGTGMETQYF
>TRBJ2-7|few|NA|TRBV10-3
TGTGCCATCAGTGACAGGGAAAGGCACGAGCAGTACTTC
CAISDRERHEQYF
>TRBJ2-1|NA|TRBD1|TRBV28
TGTGCCAGCAGCCGGCCCGGGACAGGGGTCTACAATGAGCAGTTCTTC
CASSRPGTGVYNEQFF
>TRBJ2-2|NA|TRBD1|TRBV11-3
TGTGCCAGCAGCCGAACCAGGGGGCTCGGGGAGCTGTTTTTT
CASSRTRGLGELFF
>TRBJ1-2|few|NA|TRBV2
TGTGCCAGCAGCCAGCAGACAGACTATGGCTACACCTTC
CASSQQTDYGYTF
>TRBJ2-7|few|NA|TRBV2
TGTGCCAGCAGTGGATTAGGCAGGGATTCCTACGAGCAGTACTTC
CASSGLGRDSYEQYF
>TRBJ1-5|many|TRBD1|TRBV6-6
TGTGCCAGCAGCGACAGGGGGTCAGGAAGCAATCAGCCCCAGCATTTT
CASSDRGSGSNQPQHF
>TRBJ2-5|many|NA|TRBV10-3
TGTGCCATCAGTGAGTCTCGGCGGGGAGAGACCCAGTACTTC
CAISESRRGETQYF
>TRBJ2-5|few|NA|TRBV10-3
TGTGCCATCAGTGACTGGACTCGTCAAGAGACCCAGTACTTC
CAISDWTRQETQYF
>TRBJ2-2|few|NA|TRBV5-1
TGCGCCAGCAGCTCACGAGGGACACATAACACCGGGGAGCTGTTTTTT
CASSSRGTHNTGELFF
>TRBJ1-1|NA|NA|TRBV28
TGTGCCAGCAGCTCCCAGGTCGGATTAGGCACTGAAGCTTTCTTT
CASSSQVGLGTEAFF
>TRBJ2-5|few|TRBD2|TRBV10-1
TGCGCCAGCAGTGATGGGTGGGAGGGCCAAGAGACCCAGTACTTC
CASSDGWEGQETQYF
>TRBJ1-5|few|NA|TRBV12-5
TGTGCTAGTGGTTCAGGGCTCAATCAGCCCCAGCATTTT
CASGSGLNQPQHF
>TRBJ2-1|NA|TRBD2|TRBV2
TGTGCCAGCAAAAGGGGCGGGAGGGCCTCTTACAATGAGCAGTTCTTC
CASKRGGRASYNEQFF
>TRBJ1-2|NA|TRBD1|TRBV5-1
TGCGCCAGCAGTGACCTGGGACAGACCTACTATGGCTACACCTTC
CASSDLGQTYYGYTF
>TRBJ1-2|NA|NA|TRBV11-2
TGTGCCAGCAGCTTCAGGCTAGGCTACACCTTC
CASSFRLGYTF
>TRBJ2-5|few|NA|TRBV6-1
TGTGCCAGCAGTTATCGGCGGGTCGGAGAGACCCAGTACTTC
CASSYRRVGETQYF
>TRBJ2-5|NA|TRBD1|TRBV2
TGTGCCACCAGGACAGGGTTGTTCTGGCAAGAGACCCAGTACTTC
CATRTGLFWQETQYF
>TRBJ2-7|NA|TRBD2|TRBV9
TGTGCCAGCAGCGCCGGGACTAGCGGGATCTACGAGCAGTACTTC
CASSAGTSGIYEQYF
>TRBJ2-2|many|NA|TRBV30
TGTGCCTGGATGGGACAATGGAAGCTGTTTTTT
CAWMGQWKLFF
>TRBJ2-1|few|TRBD1|TRBV5-1
TGCGCCAGCAGCTTGGGACAGGGTCTTGTTAATGAGCAGTTCTTC
CASSLGQGLVNEQFF
>TRBJ2-3|NA|NA|TRBV5-1
TGCGCCAGCAGCTTGTGGGGGGATAGCACAGATACGCAGTATTTT
CASSLWGDSTDTQYF
>TRBJ2-7|NA|TRBD1|TRBV6-5
TGTGCCAGCACCCGACAGGGGGTAGGGTACGAGCAGTACTTC
CASTRQGVGYEQYF
>TRBJ2-5|NA|NA|TRBV6-6
TGTGCCAGCAGTTACCTAACAGGGCCTCAAGAGACCCAGTACTTC
CASSYLTGPQETQYF
>TRBJ1-2|few|TRBD1|TRBV6-5
TGTGCCAGCAGTGACGGACAGGGCTATGGCTACACCTTC
CASSDGQGYGYTF
>TRBJ1-1|few|NA|TRBV9
TGTGCCAGCAGCGTAGCCCGGGGGGCCGGGAACACTGAAGCTTTCTTT
CASSVARGAGNTEAFF
>TRBJ1-2|few|TRBD1|TRBV19
TGTGCCAGTAGTACCCGACAGGGAGGCTACACCTTC
CASSTRQGGYTF
>TRBJ2-4|few|TRBD1|TRBV18
TGTGCCAGCTCACCGACAGGGTACGAAAACATTCAGTACTTC
CASSPTGYENIQYF
>TRBJ2-3|few|TRBD2|TRBV7-2
TGTGCCATCAGAAAGGCGGGGGGCACAGATACGCAGTATTTT
CAIRKAGGTDTQYF
>TRBJ2-3|many|TRBD2|TRBV18
TGTGCCAGCTCTCCGACTAGCGGGTCAGATACGCAGTATTTT
CASSPTSGSDTQYF
>TRBJ2-3|few|TRBD2|TRBV11-3
TGTGCCAGCAGCTTAGGACTCGGGACTAGCGGCACAGATACGCAGTATTTT
CASSLGLGTSGTDTQYF
>TRBJ2-4|few|TRBD2|TRBV5-1
TGCGCCAGCAGCTTGGCCCCTAGCGGGGAAAACATTCAGTACTTC
CASSLAPSGENIQYF
>TRBJ1-1|few|TRBD1|TRBV5-4
TGTGCCAGCAGCATCGGACAGGGGGAATACACTGAAGCTTTCTTT
CASSIGQGEYTEAFF
>TRBJ2-3|many|TRBD1|TRBV6-4
TGTGCCAGCAGGAAGGGGACAGGGCCCACAGATACGCAGTATTTT
CASRKGTGPTDTQYF
>TRBJ2-3|few|TRBD2|TRBV25-1
TGTGCCAGCAGTGGCCTTCCCGGGGGACTACCTAGCACAGATACGCAGTATTTT
CASSGLPGGLPSTDTQYF
>TRBJ2-1|NA|NA|TRBV6-4
TGTGCCAGCAGTGATCTGGGCGTCAATGAGCAGTTCTTC
CASSDLGVNEQFF
>TRBJ1-4|NA|TRBD1|TRBV30
TGTGCCTCCTCAGGGGGTAGCTTTAATGAAAAACTGTTTTTT
CASSGGSFNEKLFF
>TRBJ1-2|NA|NA|TRBV28
TGTGCCAGCAGTCTCTTGAGTGGTCAGGGGACTAACTATGGCTACACCTTC
CASSLLSGQGTNYGYTF
>TRBJ2-7|many|NA|TRBV5-1
TGCGCCAGCAGCGTGGCCGGACAGCGCCCCTACGAGCAGTACTTC
CASSVAGQRPYEQYF
>TRBJ1-1|NA|NA|TRBV4-3
TGCGCCAGCAGCCGAGAGCGAGGTGCTGAAGCTTTCTTT
CASSRERGAEAFF
>TRBJ2-7|few|NA|TRBV20-1
TGCAGTGCCCGAATCGGCTACGAGCAGTACTTC
CSARIGYEQYF
>TRBJ1-2|few|NA|TRBV5-1
TGCGCCAGCAGCCCGGGAGCAGGGTCCGAAGGCTACACCTTC
CASSPGAGSEGYTF
>TRBJ1-2|NA|NA|TRBV7-2
TGTGCCAGCAGCCCTAGGGCGGGGGGCTATGGCTACACCTTC
CASSPRAGGYGYTF
>TRBJ2-3|few|TRBD2|TRBV9
TGTGCCAGCAGCGTAGGGCGGGGGGCAAGCACAGATACGCAGTATTTT
CASSVGRGASTDTQYF
>TRBJ2-4|few|TRBD2|TRBV7-2
TGTGCCAGCAGCCCACCCGCTGGGGCTAGCGGGAGGAACATTCAGTACTTC
CASSPPAGASGRNIQYF